The rows below give T cell receptor beta chains drawn from one sample of a study of shared clonotypes between healthy human individuals. Here immunoSEQ multiplex PCR was the method, and the copy in TCRdb shows in-frame clones only, minus some. The sample carries about 1.1 million clones, 70% to 80% recorded once. Sequencing input: memory CD4+ T cells from PBMCs. The receptors shown here come from a man younger than 30 in good health. Some clones in this sample may be carry-over from other donors' samples. Each CDR3 is given with its conserved first and last residue. A D gene is named only where the DNA matches it firmly. Clone size appears in some rows only: once, few, many, or a class for an expanded clone.

v_gene: TRBV5-1
d_gene: -
j_gene: TRBJ1-1
abundance: -
CDR3nt: TGCGCCAGCAGCCCAGAGGGGAGATACACTGAAGCTTTCTTT
CDR3aa: CASSPEGRYTEAFF

v_gene: TRBV11-3
d_gene: -
j_gene: TRBJ1-1
abundance: -
CDR3nt: TGTGCCAGCAGTCCGGGCGTCGTGGCCAACACTGAAGCTTTCTTT
CDR3aa: CASSPGVVANTEAFF

v_gene: TRBV19
d_gene: TRBD1
j_gene: TRBJ2-1
abundance: many
CDR3nt: TGTGCCAGCACCTCTCAACAGGGGGCGGGGTACAATGAGCAGTTCTTC
CDR3aa: CASTSQQGAGYNEQFF

v_gene: TRBV7-3
d_gene: -
j_gene: TRBJ2-1
abundance: -
CDR3nt: TGTGCCAGCAGCTTAACGGGTAGAATCTACAATGAGCAGTTCTTC
CDR3aa: CASSLTGRIYNEQFF

v_gene: TRBV18
d_gene: -
j_gene: TRBJ1-1
abundance: -
CDR3nt: TGTGCCAGCTCACCACAGGGGTCTGAGACTGAAGCTTTCTTT
CDR3aa: CASSPQGSETEAFF

v_gene: TRBV28
d_gene: -
j_gene: TRBJ1-1
abundance: once
CDR3nt: TGTGCCAGCAGTAGACAGTACACTGAAGCTTTCTTT
CDR3aa: CASSRQYTEAFF

v_gene: TRBV7-2
d_gene: -
j_gene: TRBJ2-1
abundance: once
CDR3nt: TGTGCCAGCAGCTCGCCTCGGGCCCGATCCTACAATGAGCAGTTCTTC
CDR3aa: CASSSPRARSYNEQFF

v_gene: TRBV18
d_gene: -
j_gene: TRBJ2-3
abundance: few
CDR3nt: TGTGCCAGCTCACCACCGAGAAGGGCGGTTACAGATACGCAGTATTTT
CDR3aa: CASSPPRRAVTDTQYF

v_gene: TRBV30
d_gene: TRBD1
j_gene: TRBJ2-5
abundance: -
CDR3nt: TGTGCCTGGAGTTCCCTGACAGGGGTCCTAGAGACCCAGTACTTC
CDR3aa: CAWSSLTGVLETQYF

v_gene: TRBV5-6
d_gene: -
j_gene: TRBJ2-7
abundance: once
CDR3nt: TGTGCCAGCAGCCGCCTTTTGGTCCCGGGAACGTCCTACGAGCAGTACTTC
CDR3aa: CASSRLLVPGTSYEQYF

v_gene: TRBV9
d_gene: -
j_gene: TRBJ2-4
abundance: -
CDR3nt: TGTGCCAGCAGCGTGCCGACGGGGGCAAACATTCAGTACTTC
CDR3aa: CASSVPTGANIQYF

v_gene: TRBV6-4
d_gene: -
j_gene: TRBJ1-2
abundance: -
CDR3nt: TGTGCCAGCAGTGAGACAGGAGCCTATGGCTACACCTTC
CDR3aa: CASSETGAYGYTF

v_gene: TRBV30
d_gene: -
j_gene: TRBJ2-2
abundance: -
CDR3nt: TGTGCCTTCTCAATAGGGGCGAACACCGGGGAGCTGTTTTTT
CDR3aa: CAFSIGANTGELFF

v_gene: TRBV6-1
d_gene: TRBD1
j_gene: TRBJ2-1
abundance: many
CDR3nt: TGTGCCAGCAGCGAACGACAGGGGACAAGTGAGCAGTTCTTC
CDR3aa: CASSERQGTSEQFF

v_gene: TRBV29-1
d_gene: -
j_gene: TRBJ1-2
abundance: -
CDR3nt: TGCAGCGTTGAAGATCTTAGGGTGTTCGAGGGGACCTATGGCTACACCTTC
CDR3aa: CSVEDLRVFEGTYGYTF

v_gene: TRBV11-3
d_gene: -
j_gene: TRBJ2-3
abundance: -
CDR3nt: TGTGCCAGCAGTCTAGGGGGGGCCACGGCAGATACGCAGTATTTT
CDR3aa: CASSLGGATADTQYF

v_gene: TRBV27
d_gene: -
j_gene: TRBJ2-7
abundance: -
CDR3nt: TGTGCCAGCAGCCGAAGGGGGGAGGCGTTCTGGGGGCAGTACTTC
CDR3aa: CASSRRGEAFWGQYF

v_gene: TRBV7-9
d_gene: -
j_gene: TRBJ2-1
abundance: few
CDR3nt: TGTGCCAGCAGCTTAGCGCTGACGGCAGGGTCGGTCGACAATGAGCAGTTCTTC
CDR3aa: CASSLALTAGSVDNEQFF

v_gene: TRBV7-2
d_gene: -
j_gene: TRBJ2-1
abundance: -
CDR3nt: TGTGCCAGCAGCTTAGTGGAGGTTGAGCAGTTCTTC
CDR3aa: CASSLVEVEQFF

v_gene: TRBV5-6
d_gene: -
j_gene: TRBJ2-1
abundance: once
CDR3nt: TGTGCCAGCAGCTTTACGAGGAATGAGCAGTTCTTC
CDR3aa: CASSFTRNEQFF

v_gene: TRBV5-1
d_gene: -
j_gene: TRBJ2-2
abundance: -
CDR3nt: TGCGCCAGCAGTCGGACCCTCACCGGGGAGCTGTTTTTT
CDR3aa: CASSRTLTGELFF

v_gene: TRBV4-1
d_gene: -
j_gene: TRBJ1-2
abundance: once
CDR3nt: TGCGCCAGCAGCCAACCAGAGGACGGATGGAACTATGGCTACACCTTC
CDR3aa: CASSQPEDGWNYGYTF

v_gene: TRBV2
d_gene: -
j_gene: TRBJ2-7
abundance: -
CDR3nt: TGTGCCAGCAGTGAAGCGCTTAGTGGAGAGCAGTACTTC
CDR3aa: CASSEALSGEQYF

v_gene: TRBV7-2
d_gene: -
j_gene: TRBJ2-7
abundance: -
CDR3nt: TGTGCCAGCGGATCAGTCGAGCAGTACTTC
CDR3aa: CASGSVEQYF

v_gene: TRBV5-1
d_gene: TRBD2
j_gene: TRBJ2-1
abundance: -
CDR3nt: TGCGCCAGCAGCTCCAGACTAGCGGGCAACAATGAGCAGTTCTTC
CDR3aa: CASSSRLAGNNEQFF

v_gene: TRBV28
d_gene: TRBD2
j_gene: TRBJ2-5
abundance: -
CDR3nt: TGTGCCAGCAGTAAACTAGCGACGGGGACCCAGTACTTC
CDR3aa: CASSKLATGTQYF

v_gene: TRBV5-6
d_gene: -
j_gene: TRBJ2-1
abundance: -
CDR3nt: TGTGCCAGCAGCTTGGTCGGGCAGGGACAATACAATGAGCAGTTCTTC
CDR3aa: CASSLVGQGQYNEQFF

v_gene: TRBV2
d_gene: TRBD1
j_gene: TRBJ2-7
abundance: -
CDR3nt: TGTGCCAGCAAGACGACAGGGCCCGTGTACGAGCAGTACTTC
CDR3aa: CASKTTGPVYEQYF

v_gene: TRBV7-2
d_gene: -
j_gene: TRBJ2-7
abundance: -
CDR3nt: TGTGCCAGCAGCTTAGTTGGGCAGGACTACTACGAGCAGTACTTC
CDR3aa: CASSLVGQDYYEQYF

v_gene: TRBV28
d_gene: -
j_gene: TRBJ2-2
abundance: -
CDR3nt: TGTGCCAGCAGTAACACAGGGCACACCGGGGAGCTGTTTTTT
CDR3aa: CASSNTGHTGELFF

v_gene: TRBV7-2
d_gene: -
j_gene: TRBJ2-4
abundance: -
CDR3nt: TGTGCCAGCACCCCGCAGGGGGGATTTAACATTCAGTACTTC
CDR3aa: CASTPQGGFNIQYF

v_gene: TRBV11-3
d_gene: -
j_gene: TRBJ1-3
abundance: -
CDR3nt: TGTGCCAGCAGCTTAGGCGACAGCCCAAGAAACACCATATATTTT
CDR3aa: CASSLGDSPRNTIYF

v_gene: TRBV19
d_gene: -
j_gene: TRBJ1-2
abundance: -
CDR3nt: TGTGCCAGTAGTAATAAAATTATCAACTATGGCTACACCTTC
CDR3aa: CASSNKIINYGYTF

v_gene: TRBV4-2
d_gene: -
j_gene: TRBJ1-2
abundance: -
CDR3nt: TGTGCCAGCAGCCAAGATCGGGGCTTATACAACTATGGCTACACCTTC
CDR3aa: CASSQDRGLYNYGYTF

v_gene: TRBV30
d_gene: -
j_gene: TRBJ1-2
abundance: -
CDR3nt: TGTGCCTGGAGTGGGGGGTTTGGATATGGCTACACCTTC
CDR3aa: CAWSGGFGYGYTF

v_gene: TRBV5-1
d_gene: -
j_gene: TRBJ1-1
abundance: -
CDR3nt: TGCGCCAGCAGCCCTTATTTACTGAACACTGAAGCTTTCTTT
CDR3aa: CASSPYLLNTEAFF

v_gene: TRBV4-2
d_gene: -
j_gene: TRBJ2-3
abundance: -
CDR3nt: TGTGCCAGCAGCCAAGCCCTAGGGGTGGCAGATACGCAGTATTTT
CDR3aa: CASSQALGVADTQYF

v_gene: TRBV30
d_gene: -
j_gene: TRBJ1-6
abundance: -
CDR3nt: TGTGCCTGGAGGAAATTGACGGAGAGCTCCTATAATTCACCCCTCCACTTT
CDR3aa: CAWRKLTESSYNSPLHF